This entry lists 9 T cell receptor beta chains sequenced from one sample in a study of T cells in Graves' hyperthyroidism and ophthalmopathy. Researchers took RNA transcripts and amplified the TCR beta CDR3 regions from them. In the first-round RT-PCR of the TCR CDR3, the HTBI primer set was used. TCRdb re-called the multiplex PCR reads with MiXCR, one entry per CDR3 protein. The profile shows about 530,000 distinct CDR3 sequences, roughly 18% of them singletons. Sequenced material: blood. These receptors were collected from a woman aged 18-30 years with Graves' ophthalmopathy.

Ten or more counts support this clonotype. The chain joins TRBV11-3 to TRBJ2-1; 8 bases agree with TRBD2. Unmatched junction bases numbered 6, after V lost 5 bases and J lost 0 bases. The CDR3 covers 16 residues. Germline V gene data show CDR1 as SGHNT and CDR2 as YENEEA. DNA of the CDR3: TGTGCCAGCAGCGCACTCGGGAGGGCCTCCTACAATGAGCAGTTCTTC. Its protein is CASSALGRASYNEQFF. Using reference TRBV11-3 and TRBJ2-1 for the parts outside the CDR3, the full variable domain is EAGVVQSPRYKIIEKKQPVAFWCNPISGHNTLYWYLQNLGQGPELLIRYENEEAVDDSQLPKDRFSAERLKGVDSTLKIQPAELGDSAVYLCASSALGRASYNEQFFGPGTRLTVL.

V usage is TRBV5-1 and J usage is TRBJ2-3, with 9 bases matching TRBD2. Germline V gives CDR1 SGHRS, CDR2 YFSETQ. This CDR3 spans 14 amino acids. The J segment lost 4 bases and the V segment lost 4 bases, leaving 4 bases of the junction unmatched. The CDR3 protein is CASSRGGGADTQYF. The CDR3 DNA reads TGCGCCAGCAGCCGGGGCGGGGGGGCAGATACGCAGTATTTT.

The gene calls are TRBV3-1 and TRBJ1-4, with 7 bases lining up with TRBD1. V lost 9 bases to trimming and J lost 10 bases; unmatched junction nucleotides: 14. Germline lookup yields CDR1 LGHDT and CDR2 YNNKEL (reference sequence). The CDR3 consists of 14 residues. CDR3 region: CASSSRQGVRKLFF. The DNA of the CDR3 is TGTGCCAGTAGTTCGCGACAGGGCGTTAGAAAACTGTTTTTT.

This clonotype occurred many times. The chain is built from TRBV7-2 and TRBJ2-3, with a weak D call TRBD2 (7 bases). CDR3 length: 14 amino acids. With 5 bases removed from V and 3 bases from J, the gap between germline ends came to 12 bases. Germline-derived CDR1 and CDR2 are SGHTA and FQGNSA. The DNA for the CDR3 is TGTGCCAGCAGCAGGGGGGGGTTGACAGATACGCAGTATTTT. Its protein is CASSRGGLTDTQYF.

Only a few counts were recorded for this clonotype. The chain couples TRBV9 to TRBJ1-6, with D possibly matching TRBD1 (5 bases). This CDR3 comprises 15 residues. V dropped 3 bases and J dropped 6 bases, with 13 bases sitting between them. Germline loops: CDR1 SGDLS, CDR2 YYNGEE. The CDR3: CASSETVNTNSPLHF. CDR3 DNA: TGTGCCAGCAGCGAGACAGTCAACACTAATTCACCCCTCCACTTT. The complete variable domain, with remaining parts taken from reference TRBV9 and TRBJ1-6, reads DSGVTQTPKHLITATGQRVTLRCSPRSGDLSVYWYQQSLDQGLQFLIQYYNGEERAKGNILERFSAQQFPDLHSELNLSSLELGDSALYFCASSETVNTNSPLHFGNGTRLTVT.

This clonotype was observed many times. The CDR3 DNA is TGTGCCAGCAGTTGGAGGGGGCTGAACACTGAAGCTTTCTTT. Its protein is CASSWRGLNTEAFF. The J gene is TRBJ1-1, the V gene TRBV27; the match to TRBD1 covers 7 bases. This CDR3 contains 14 residues. The J segment lost 0 bases and the V segment lost 4 bases, leaving 2 bases of the junction unmatched. The germline CDR1 and CDR2 sequences are MNHEY and SMNVEV (reference sequence).

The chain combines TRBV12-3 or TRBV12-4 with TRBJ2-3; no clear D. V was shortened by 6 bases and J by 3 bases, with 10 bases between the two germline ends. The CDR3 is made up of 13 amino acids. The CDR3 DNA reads TGTGCCAGCAGCGTAGCCCCAACAGATACGCAGTATTTT. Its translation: CASSVAPTDTQYF.

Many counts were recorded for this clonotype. The CDR3 sequence is CASSLGTSRYNEQFF. CDR3 coding DNA: TGTGCCAGCAGCCTGGGGACTAGCAGGTACAATGAGCAGTTCTTC. J is TRBJ2-1 and V is TRBV7-2, with 9 nucleotides matching TRBD2. V dropped 5 bases and J dropped 4; count of bases not matched to a gene: 6. The CDR3 contains 15 residues. Germline V CDR1 and CDR2: SGHTA, FQGNSA.

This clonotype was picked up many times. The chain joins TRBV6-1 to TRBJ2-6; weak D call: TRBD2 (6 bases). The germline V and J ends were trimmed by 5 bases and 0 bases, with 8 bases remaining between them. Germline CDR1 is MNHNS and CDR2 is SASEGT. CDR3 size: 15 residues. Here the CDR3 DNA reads TGTGCCAGCAGTTACGGGAGCTCTGGGGCCAACGTCCTGACTTTC. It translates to CASSYGSSGANVLTF.